This T cell receptor beta chain was retrieved from a study of neurological immune-mediated disorders. General study findings and limits: TCR-beta repertoires seemed private in all groups, with no expanded CDR3 amino acid sequences shared. The highest TCR clonal expansion occurred in HTLV-1-associated myelopathy; multiple sclerosis fell below healthy controls.

In this sample, this clonotype turned up a few times. The antigen is unknown. TCRdb used MiXCR to reprocess the 5' RACE reads, holding one entry per CDR3 protein. Here the sample spans approximately 40,000 distinct CDR3 sequences, around 4% being singletons. The CDR3 extends over 14 amino acids. CDR1 and CDR2 from the germline V gene are LNHNV and YYDKDF (reference sequence). Trimming took 0 bases from V and 4 from J, leaving 8 bases between them. What was sequenced was PBMCs. The receptor was isolated from a young man with multiple sclerosis. This rearrangement joins TRBV15 to TRBJ2-3; D is undetermined. This chain's CDR3 is CATSRDIEPDTQYF. The CDR3, as DNA: TGTGCCACCAGCAGAGACATCGAACCAGATACGCAGTATTTT.